These 17 T cell receptor beta chains came from one sample sequenced in a study of identical twins. TCRdb reprocessed the 5' RACE reads with MiXCR, giving one entry per CDR3 protein. This sample has about 720,000 distinct CDR3 sequences; 8.6% occur once, and the top ten carry 0.98%. Another study also made use of these data, one on yellow fever vaccine responses in identical twins.

Sequenced: PBMCs. Source of these receptors: a young woman in good health.

This clonotype has a handful of counts. The chain has TRBV7-9 and TRBJ1-5; D is uncertain. The V end lost 4 bases, the J end lost 1 base, and 8 bases lay between the germline ends. Germline V gene sequence: CDR1 SEHNR, CDR2 FQNEAQ (reference sequence). There are 14 residues in the CDR3. The CDR3 DNA follows: TGTGCCAGCAGCTCAGAGATAAGCAATCAGCCCCAGCATTTT. Residues: CASSSEISNQPQHF.

The J gene is TRBJ2-3, the V gene TRBV29-1; no reliable D call. Trimming left V 4 bases short and J 2 bases short, with 10 bases between. This CDR3 is built from 13 residues. Germline V gene sequence: CDR1 SQVTM, CDR2 ANQGSEA. This CDR3 reads CSVGQTFTDTQYF. CDR3 nucleotide sequence: TGCAGCGTTGGGCAGACCTTCACAGATACGCAGTATTTT.

This clonotype occurred many times. The gene calls are TRBV28 and TRBJ1-5; D remains unclear. This CDR3 has 14 amino acids. CDR1 is MDHEN, CDR2 SYDVKM, per germline. Deletions cut 4 bases from V and 1 base from J, with 8 bases between. Here the CDR3 reads CASSSLGSNQPQHF. DNA for the CDR3: TGTGCCAGCAGTTCCTTGGGAAGCAATCAGCCCCAGCATTTT.

This clonotype occurred many times. The DNA of the CDR3 is TGTGCCAGCAGCTTCACGACCGGCGGGGCCCAGTACAATGAGCAGTTCTTC. Its translation is CASSFTTGGAQYNEQFF. This chain links TRBV7-9 with TRBJ2-1; the D gene is possibly TRBD2 (6 bases). Germline V gene lookup returns CDR1 SEHNR and CDR2 FQNEAQ (reference sequence). V gave up 3 bases and J gave up 4 bases, with 19 bases separating them. The CDR3 is made up of 17 amino acids.

This chain connects TRBV6-1 to TRBJ2-1, with 8 bases that match TRBD2. The J segment lost 8 bases and the V segment lost 6 bases, leaving 15 bases of the junction unmatched. From germline, CDR1 is MNHNS and CDR2 SASEGT. The CDR3 is 16 amino acids. The CDR3 protein is CASSWGTSGRVDEQFF. CDR3 sequence (DNA): TGTGCCAGCAGCTGGGGAACTAGCGGTCGGGTGGATGAGCAGTTCTTC.

This clonotype was recorded many times. The chain has TRBV6-1 and TRBJ2-2; 7 bases map to TRBD1. V lost 6 bases and J lost 6; bases outside the gene matches: 7. The CDR3 totals 14 residues. The V gene's germline CDR1 is MNHNS and CDR2 SASEGT. DNA of the CDR3: TGTGCCAGCAGGAGGGACAGAGGGGCCGGGGAGCTGTTTTTT. Amino acid sequence: CASRRDRGAGELFF.

The chain has TRBV7-9 and TRBJ1-1, with TRBD1 matching 8 bases. Germline lookup yields CDR1 SEHNR and CDR2 FQNEAQ (reference sequence). J was trimmed by 8 bases and V by 2 bases; bases with no gene match: 10. This CDR3 contains 15 residues. This CDR3 is CASSLLTGVLGEAFF. The DNA of the CDR3 is TGTGCCAGCAGCTTATTGACAGGGGTTTTAGGGGAAGCTTTCTTT.

The sample holds a few counts of this clonotype. V gene TRBV6-1 combines with J gene TRBJ1-1; 7 bases agree with TRBD1. Per the germline V gene, CDR1 is MNHNS and CDR2 is SASEGT. This CDR3 contains 14 residues. V was pared by 6 bases and J by 4 bases, with 8 bases of the junction left unmatched. The CDR3 nucleotides are TGTGCCAGCAGGAGAGCAGGGGGGTTCACTGAAGCTTTCTTT. Encoded protein: CASRRAGGFTEAFF.

The J gene is TRBJ2-5, the V gene TRBV7-2; TRBD2 is a possible D gene (5 bases). The V end was cut by 3 bases, the J end by 7 bases, with 15 bases between. Germline-derived CDR1 and CDR2 are SGHTA and FQGNSA. This CDR3 region has 14 residues. Written as DNA, the CDR3 is TGTGCCAGCAGCTTGAGTATGCTAGCTGGGACCCAGTACTTC. This gives the protein CASSLSMLAGTQYF.

CDR3: CASSRDRTGELFF. The CDR3 bases are TGTGCCAGCAGCCGGGACAGGACCGGGGAGCTGTTTTTT. The chain couples TRBV7-2 to TRBJ2-2; 8 bases agree with TRBD1. After removal of 5 bases from V and 5 bases from J, the junction contained 1 base not matched to a gene. Germline assignment: CDR1 SGHTA and CDR2 FQGNSA. This CDR3 comprises 13 residues.

The chain recombines TRBV5-8 with TRBJ2-5, with D perhaps matching TRBD2 (6 bases). The CDR3 loop spans 16 amino acids. CDR1 is SGHTS and CDR2 is YDEGEE in the germline V gene. V lost 1 base to trimming and J lost 5 bases, with 18 bases between them. The CDR3 coding sequence is TGTGCCAGCAGCTTGAGGCTCTCGCGGGGTCGGGAGACCCAGTACTTC. It is translated as CASSLRLSRGRETQYF.

This clonotype was observed at least ten times. This chain uses TRBV12-3 or TRBV12-4 with TRBJ2-2, with 10 bases lining up with TRBD1. Trimming cost V 5 bases and J 3 bases; bases outside gene matches: 9. The CDR3 runs 17 residues. The CDR3: CASSRDRGNWDTGELFF. The CDR3 DNA follows: TGTGCCAGCAGTAGGGACAGGGGAAATTGGGACACCGGGGAGCTGTTTTTT.

The CDR3 sequence is CASSFHDSAYEQYF. The CDR3 bases are TGTGCCAGCAGCTTCCATGACAGCGCCTACGAGCAGTACTTC. The genes are TRBV7-8 and TRBJ2-7; weak D call: TRBD1 (5 bases). This CDR3 spans 14 amino acids. Germline V gene data show CDR1 as SGHVS and CDR2 as FQNEAQ. Trimming left V 3 bases short and J 2 bases short, with 11 bases between.

This chain joins TRBV2 and TRBJ2-7; D might be TRBD1 (6 bases). V was cut by 6 bases and J by 3 bases, with 12 bases left in between. Germline CDR1 and CDR2: SNHLY and FYNNEI. The CDR3 has 13 residues. The CDR3 spells CASRGTSHYEQYF. In DNA, the CDR3 is TGTGCCAGCAGAGGGACATCTCACTACGAGCAGTACTTC.

The chain carries TRBV7-9 and TRBJ2-3; D not certain. The CDR3 extends over 12 amino acids. Germline-derived CDR1 and CDR2 are SEHNR and FQNEAQ (reference sequence). V lost 10 bases and J lost 5, with 13 bases in between. The CDR3 DNA reads TGTGCCACCCAGAGGTCGGTAGATACGCAGTATTTT. Its protein is CATQRSVDTQYF.

This clonotype was picked up a small number of times. The genes are TRBV7-6 and TRBJ2-3; the D gene could be TRBD1 or TRBD2 (5 bases each). This CDR3 has 16 amino acids. Germline V gives CDR1 SGHVS, CDR2 FNYEAQ. Trimming removed 5 bases at V and 2 bases at J, with 17 bases between. The CDR3 coding sequence is TGTGCCAGCAGCCCGTGGGGGAGAGGGGACACAGATACGCAGTATTTT. Its protein is CASSPWGRGDTDTQYF.

This sequence joins TRBV12-3 or TRBV12-4 and TRBJ2-3; D gene unclear. Trimming removed 8 bases at V and 4 bases at J, with 13 bases between. CDR3 length equals 13 residues. The CDR3, as DNA: TGTGCCAGCTCGGGCCCTAACTCAGATACGCAGTATTTT. Residues: CASSGPNSDTQYF.